This T cell receptor (beta chain) appears in the sequencing data of a study of shared clonotypes between healthy human individuals (dated by TCRdb to about 2020). Context from the whole study: The cohort included a few men and a couple of women between 18 and 49 years of age. Per donor, three plates each were used for CD4 naive and CD4 memory, two for CD8 naive, and one for CD8 memory. The study deeply sequenced blood TCR repertoires of several healthy adults to estimate repertoire size and the extent of clonotype sharing between individuals. Different laboratories and diverse techniques were used to prepare libraries and sequence TCR repertoires, to increase sequencing depth and limit assay-specific biases. Leukapheresis yielded between about 0.8 and 8.9 billion PBMCs per donor.

Donors were healthy HIV-negative adults with no recently reported acute infections or vaccinations. Only Caucasian adults living in Nashville, Tennessee, USA were represented among the donors. CD4+ T cells were enriched by magnetic negative selection, after which naive cells were positively selected on CD45RA and the negative fraction was taken as the memory subset. Blood was obtained by leukapheresis, after which PBMCs were separated by Ficoll-Histopaque density gradient centrifugation and cryopreserved in liquid nitrogen vapor phase. Analytical flow cytometry was used to check the purity and quantity of each magnetically sorted T cell population. Genomic DNA was isolated from each sorted fraction and quantified by UV absorbance on a Nanodrop 2000c. Using the deep immunoSEQ assay, TCR CDR3 regions were amplified from genomic DNA by multiplex PCR. Genomic DNA extracted from each cell subset was distributed evenly over all wells of several immunoSEQ 96-well plates, and each plate served as one replicate. For sorted subsets, each replicate PCR was loaded with 150 to 250 ng genomic DNA, equivalent to 25,000 to 35,000 T cell genomes. The purified libraries were quantified using a Qubit 3.0 fluorometer, sized with a Bioanalyzer 2100, and then quantified again using the KAPA Library Quantification kit. A separate single-read 150-cycle Illumina NextSeq 550 flow cell was used to sequence each immunoSEQ 96-well plate. As for the authors' bioinformatics: Because the immunoSEQ output held only junctional sequences and lacked quality scores, the filtering could not match the filtering applied to full-length reads. Sequences were annotated with PyIR, a Python wrapper for IgBLAST v1.9, and V/J genes and CDR3 were assigned using IMGT germline references. Reads with weak V/J assignments (E-value above 1e-6), missing CDR3, stop codons, out-of-frame junctions, or ambiguous translated residues were removed. V3J clonotypes were defined as sequences sharing an identical inferred V gene, J gene, and CDR3 amino acid sequence. The percentage overlap between two repertoires was calculated by dividing the number of shared unique clonotypes by the size of the smaller repertoire. Richness of each repertoire was evaluated using RTK rarefaction, the Chao1 estimator, and Recon v2.1 estimates of unobserved clonotypes. Generation probabilities were computed with OLGA for all TCRbeta clonotypes obtained by the gDNA method from several donors. The clones in this table, taken by TCRdb from immuneACCESS, are in-frame only. Not every clone is retained; where verified, under half of the shortfall comes from an unresolved V gene, and the cause of the rest is unknown. V and J calls and clone size follow that table, whereas D and trimming were derived from the DNA. Within this sample are roughly 2.5 million clones, with just over 90% of them counted one time only. Clones ranked in the top ten supply 0.11% to 0.15% of the sample.

General study outcomes and caveats: Naive subsets generally had larger estimated clonotype richness than memory subsets did. The genetic and exposure-history diversity represented was limited by the small number of donors. Higher generation probabilities were observed for clonotypes shared by all four sorted-subset donors than for non-shared clonotypes. Sharing across a handful of donors was observed for around 5% of naive CD4, 3% to 3.5% of naive CD8, over 2% of memory CD4, and roughly 0.43% of memory CD8 clonotypes. Sampling was restricted to blood, and TCR repertoires in tissues likely differ from the TCR repertoires found in blood. Pairwise subsampling indicated that sequencing depth was expected to affect the degree of clonotype sharing among donors. Incomplete sequencing was indicated by rarefaction of sorted-subset datasets, despite the large sequencing depth.

This clone was counted between two and nine times. Which antigen it targets is not known. Within one base of it there is no much larger clone, and no base qualities were kept. The junction shows trimming of 8 bases on V and 1 base on J, plus 14 bases between the germline ends. As encoded in the germline V gene, CDR1 is WSHSY while CDR2 is SAAADI. From cysteine to phenylalanine, the CDR3 is 14 amino acids long. Just CDR3 DNA is preserved here, 42 bases in frame from base 1. The chain is assembled from TRBV10-2 and TRBJ1-1; no D gene is confidently identified. The TCR sequence derives from a man between 18 and 35 years old in good health. Sequenced input: naive CD4+ T cells sorted from blood. Interpreted using the paper, the cell subset or site label stands for: CD45RA+ positively selected. Here the CDR3 is given as CASRGAAQNTEAFF. The nucleotide sequence is given as TGCGCCAGCCGGGGAGCAGCCCAGAACACTGAAGCTTTCTTT.